These T cell receptor beta chains were read from a single sample in a study of breast tumors, draining lymph nodes, adjacent tissues. TCRdb reprocessed the multiplex PCR reads with MiXCR, giving one entry per CDR3 protein. This sample has some 230,000 distinct CDR3 sequences, with around 35% found just once. The sample comprised axillary lymph node tissue. The source is a female donor with breast cancer. Some clones in this sample may be carry-over from other donors' samples. CDR3s include the opening cysteine and the closing phenylalanine or tryptophan. The D gene is left open where the match is weak. The size field is filled for only some rows; it gives once, few, many or a size class.

DNA	CDR3	J	D	V	size
TGTGCCAGCAGCGTTAGAGCCGGGACAGGGAACACTGAAGCTTTCTTT	CASSVRAGTGNTEAFF	TRBJ1-1	TRBD1	TRBV7-2	NA
TGTGCCAGCAGCGTCAATCAGGGAATGGATGGCTACACCTTC	CASSVNQGMDGYTF	TRBJ1-2	NA	TRBV11-1	many
TGTGCCTGGAGTCTGGGGGGGAGCAATCAGCCCCAGCATTTT	CAWSLGGSNQPQHF	TRBJ1-5	NA	TRBV30	few
TGCGCCAGCAGCTCTAAGACTAGCGGGAGAACAGATACGCAGTATTTT	CASSSKTSGRTDTQYF	TRBJ2-3	TRBD2	TRBV5-1	few
TGTGCCAGCAGTGGCCGACTAGCGGGAGGGTCCGGGGAGCTGTTTTTT	CASSGRLAGGSGELFF	TRBJ2-2	TRBD2	TRBV12-3/TRBV12-4	NA
TGTGCCAGTATGATGTCTGACAGCTCTGAAAAACTGTTTTTT	CASMMSDSSEKLFF	TRBJ1-4	NA	TRBV19	once
TGTGCCAGCAGTCACGTCGGGTCGGTTGGCTACACCTTC	CASSHVGSVGYTF	TRBJ1-2	NA	TRBV6-5	few
TGTGCCAGCTCACCATTTCAGTCTGATGCAACTAATGAAAAACTGTTTTTT	CASSPFQSDATNEKLFF	TRBJ1-4	NA	TRBV18	few
TGTGCCAGCGGGCACTCCTACGAGCAGTACTTC	CASGHSYEQYF	TRBJ2-7	NA	TRBV25-1	few
TGTGCCAGTAGTCCCCGTTGGCTAGCGGGAGGGCCATACGAGCAGTACTTC	CASSPRWLAGGPYEQYF	TRBJ2-7	TRBD2	TRBV19	NA
TGTGCCATCAGTGGACAGGGGGCCGAGAACACTGAAGCTTTCTTT	CAISGQGAENTEAFF	TRBJ1-1	TRBD1	TRBV6-5	few